These 30 T cell receptor beta chains came from one sample sequenced in a study of OX40 agonist ivuxolimab in advanced cancers. TCRdb's table, derived via immunoSEQ multiplex PCR, lists solely in-frame clones and lacks some. The table has around 30,000 clones, roughly 85% seen once; the top ten hold roughly 2.5%. The sample consisted of CD4+ or CD8+ T cells sorted from blood, taken in a trial of the OX40 agonist ivuxolimab. These receptors were obtained from an adult with an advanced solid tumor such as melanoma, head and neck, liver or kidney cancer.

The chain joins TRBV7-8 to TRBJ1-5, with 8 positions matching TRBD1. Germline CDR1 SGHVS, CDR2 FQNEAQ. Trimming at V came to 5 bases and at J to 0 bases, leaving 9 bases not matched to a gene. The CDR3 totals 17 residues. CDR3 residues: CASSQSRQGNSNQPQHF. CDR3 coding DNA: TGTGCCAGCAGCCAAAGTCGACAGGGGAATAGCAATCAGCCCCAGCATTTT. Looking up the rest from reference TRBV7-8 and TRBJ1-5 gives the full variable domain: GAGVSQSPRYKVAKRGQDVALRCDPISGHVSLFWYQQALGQGPEFLTYFQNEAQLDKSGLPSDRFFAERPEGSVSTLKIQRTQQEDSAVYLCASSQSRQGNSNQPQHFGDGTRLSIL.

The chain recombines TRBV4-3 with TRBJ2-5; maybe TRBD1 (6 bases). The germline CDR1 and CDR2 sequences are LGHNA and YSLEER. This CDR3 is 15 amino acids long. Trimming left V 4 bases short and J 0 bases short, with 12 bases between. CDR3 DNA: TGCGCCAGCAGCCGACGAACAGGGAACCAAGAGACCCAGTACTTC. It translates to CASSRRTGNQETQYF.

The gene calls are TRBV27 and TRBJ1-3, with D possibly matching TRBD1 (6 bases). The V end was cut by 6 bases, the J end by 0 bases, with 18 bases between. This CDR3 spans 17 amino acids. Looked up from germline, CDR1 is MNHEY and CDR2 is SMNVEV (reference sequence). This CDR3 reads CASRTPDRPNSGNTIYF. The CDR3, as DNA: TGTGCCAGCAGGACTCCGGACAGACCGAACTCTGGAAACACCATATATTTT.

Points on this clone: A read error may account for a junction end that differs from germline. CDR3 residues: CASSATGSYQPQHF. CDR3 coding DNA: TGTGCCAGCAGTGCGACAGGTAGCTATCAGCCCCAGCATTTT. The chain carries TRBV2 and TRBJ1-5, with a weak D call TRBD1 (6 bases). CDR3 size: 14 residues. CDR1 is SNHLY, CDR2 FYNNEI, per germline.

The chain joins TRBV11-2 to TRBJ2-7, with D unresolved. Germline values: CDR1 SGHAT, CDR2 FQNNGV. This CDR3 contains 16 residues. V lost 0 bases and J lost 4, with 16 bases in between. The CDR3 sequence is CASSLDPAMGNYEQYF. The CDR3 DNA follows: TGTGCCAGCAGCTTAGATCCAGCCATGGGGAATTACGAGCAGTACTTC. The full variable domain, its missing parts supplied by reference TRBV11-2 and TRBJ2-7, is EAGVAQSPRYKIIEKRQSVAFWCNPISGHATLYWYQQILGQGPKLLIQFQNNGVVDDSQLPKDRFSAERLKGVDSTLKIQPAKLEDSAVYLCASSLDPAMGNYEQYFGPGTRLTVT.

The J gene is TRBJ1-1, the V gene TRBV5-1, with a possible D match to TRBD1 (5 bases). The V end was cut by 0 bases, the J end by 1 base, with 7 bases between. This CDR3 is built from 14 residues. CDR1 SGHRS and CDR2 YFSETQ come from the germline V gene. In DNA form, the CDR3 reads TGCGCCAGCAGCTTGGAGGGGAAGAACACTGAAGCTTTCTTT. Amino acid sequence: CASSLEGKNTEAFF.

The gene calls are TRBV10-1 and TRBJ1-1; D is undetermined. Trimming removed 6 bases at V and 0 bases at J, with 17 bases between. The CDR3 sequence is 16 residues long. The germline CDR1 and CDR2 sequences are WNHNN and SYGVQD (reference sequence). The CDR3 here is CASSARKGNMNTEAFF. The CDR3 DNA reads TGCGCCAGCAGCGCCCGGAAAGGGAACATGAACACTGAAGCTTTCTTT.

This clone showed up just once. The chain combines TRBV5-1 with TRBJ2-7; perhaps TRBD2 as D (6 bases). Trimming stripped 2 bases from V and 1 base from J, with 10 bases between. The CDR3 extends over 14 amino acids. CDR1 SGHRS and CDR2 YFSETQ come from the germline V gene. The CDR3 loop reads CASSFTGGSYEQYF. The DNA for the CDR3 is TGCGCCAGCAGCTTTACCGGGGGTTCCTACGAGCAGTACTTC. Drawing the rest from reference TRBV5-1 and TRBJ2-7, the complete variable domain is KAGVTQTPRYLIKTRGQQVTLSCSPISGHRSVSWYQQTPGQGLQFLFEYFSETQRNKGNFPGRFSGRQFSNSRSEMNVSTLELGDSALYLCASSFTGGSYEQYFGPGTRLTVT.

This chain connects TRBV11-2 to TRBJ2-2; D may be TRBD1 (6 bases). Germline CDR1 is SGHAT and CDR2 is FQNNGV. The CDR3 length is 15 residues. The germline V and J ends were trimmed by 5 bases and 0 bases, with 10 bases remaining between them. In nucleotides, the CDR3 is TGTGCCAGCAGCATCGGGACACCGAACACCGGGGAGCTGTTTTTT. Encoded protein: CASSIGTPNTGELFF.

The genes are TRBV7-2 and TRBJ2-7; D not resolved. The CDR3 runs 16 residues. Trimming removed 5 bases from V and 2 bases from J, with 19 bases in between. Germline assignment: CDR1 SGHTA and CDR2 FQGNSA. CDR3 amino acids: CASSPVSSARPYEQYF. CDR3 sequence (DNA): TGTGCCAGCAGCCCCGTTTCGAGCGCCCGCCCCTACGAGCAGTACTTC.

The V and J genes are TRBV19 and TRBJ1-1; D perhaps matches TRBD1 (6 bases). V was shortened by 8 bases and J by 3 bases, with 16 bases between the two germline ends. This CDR3 comprises 14 residues. Germline V gene sequence: CDR1 LNHDA, CDR2 SQIVND (reference sequence). The CDR3 DNA follows: TGTGCCAGTCTAGGGACCGACAGGTACACTGAAGCTTTCTTT. This codes for CASLGTDRYTEAFF.

V usage is TRBV6-1 and J usage is TRBJ1-1; D might be TRBD1 (6 bases). Germline lookup yields CDR1 MNHNS and CDR2 SASEGT. V was pared by 1 base and J by 4 bases, with 10 bases between. The CDR3 covers 14 residues. The CDR3 sequence is CASSEVQGATEAFF. The CDR3 DNA sequence: TGTGCCAGCAGTGAAGTACAGGGCGCCACTGAAGCTTTCTTT.

The J gene is TRBJ2-7, the V gene TRBV5-4, with TRBD1 matching 7 bases. The CDR3 is 16 amino acids. V lost 2 bases, J lost 2 bases, and 10 bases stayed unmatched. Germline lookup yields CDR1 SGHNT and CDR2 YYREEE (reference sequence). As DNA, the CDR3 is TGTGCCAGCAGCTTCTTCACAGACAGGGAAGCCTACGAGCAGTACTTC. It codes for CASSFFTDREAYEQYF.

The V call is TRBV5-4, the J call TRBJ1-2, with D possibly TRBD1 on 5 matching bases. Germline CDR1 SGHNT, CDR2 YYREEE (reference sequence). V lost 1 base and J 6 bases, leaving 10 bases between the germline ends. This CDR3 comprises 13 residues. CDR3 in amino acids: CASSLWQGHGYTF. The CDR3 DNA reads TGTGCCAGCAGCTTGTGGCAGGGCCATGGCTACACCTTC.

This chain uses TRBV7-2 with TRBJ1-3; no reliable D call. This CDR3 contains 12 residues. V was cut by 8 bases and J by 9 bases, with 14 bases left in between. Looked up from germline, CDR1 is SGHTA and CDR2 is FQGNSA. The CDR3 nucleotides are TGTGCCAGCCAGGAGGACCTGGGCACCATATATTTT. Its protein is CASQEDLGTIYF.

V is TRBV6-1 and J is TRBJ2-6; no clear D gene. The CDR3 runs 18 residues. Germline values: CDR1 MNHNS, CDR2 SASEGT. Trimming pared 2 bases from V and 4 bases from J, leaving 18 bases between. CDR3 protein: CASSELKGLRAGANVLTF. In DNA, the CDR3 is TGTGCCAGCAGTGAATTAAAAGGTCTACGGGCCGGGGCCAACGTCCTGACTTTC.

In nucleotides, the CDR3 is TGTGCCAGCCGACCCGGGACAGGGTTCTTTAATGAAAAACTGTTTTTT. Its protein is CASRPGTGFFNEKLFF. The chain employs TRBV2 and TRBJ1-4; 9 bases match TRBD1. J was trimmed by 4 bases and V by 8 bases; bases with no gene match: 11. The CDR3 has 16 residues. Per germline, CDR1 SNHLY and CDR2 FYNNEI.

This clone qualifies as medium-sized (0.01 to 0.1%). The CDR3 sequence is CASSVGGSTDTQYF. The CDR3 bases are TGTGCCAGCAGCGTAGGTGGGAGCACAGATACGCAGTATTTT. This chain joins TRBV9 and TRBJ2-3; D not certain. The CDR3 contains 14 residues. The V gene's germline CDR1 is SGDLS and CDR2 YYNGEE. V was pared by 0 bases and J by 0 bases, with 5 bases between.

CDR3: CASSSPPGTEAFF. The CDR3 nucleotides read TGTGCCAGCAGCTCGCCCCCGGGCACTGAAGCTTTCTTT. The chain joins TRBV5-6 to TRBJ1-1; D is undetermined. Trimming removed 3 bases at V and 4 bases at J, with 10 bases between. Germline V gene lookup returns CDR1 SGHDT and CDR2 YYEEEE. The CDR3 is 13 amino acids.

This clone has only one observation. V usage is TRBV7-8 and J usage is TRBJ1-5; a weak D match, TRBD1 (6 bases). This CDR3 has 17 amino acids. The V and J ends lost 1 base and 2 bases respectively, with 15 bases between them. From germline, CDR1 is SGHVS and CDR2 FQNEAQ. The CDR3 DNA sequence: TGTGCCAGCAGCTTAGAAAGGGGGGGGATGGGCAATCAGCCCCAGCATTTT. This gives the protein CASSLERGGMGNQPQHF.

This clone was found a few times. The V and J genes are TRBV5-1 and TRBJ1-5; 8 positions match TRBD1. The V segment lost 0 bases and the J segment 5 bases; nucleotides outside the gene matches: 4. The CDR3 runs to 15 residues. Germline CDR1 and CDR2: SGHRS and YFSETQ. CDR3 sequence: CASSLAGQEYQPQHF. CDR3 nucleotides: TGCGCCAGCAGCTTGGCGGGACAGGAATATCAGCCCCAGCATTTT. The full variable domain, in which reference TRBV5-1 and TRBJ1-5 provide the parts outside the CDR3, is KAGVTQTPRYLIKTRGQQVTLSCSPISGHRSVSWYQQTPGQGLQFLFEYFSETQRNKGNFPGRFSGRQFSNSRSEMNVSTLELGDSALYLCASSLAGQEYQPQHFGDGTRLSIL.

The J gene is TRBJ1-5, the V gene TRBV2; weak D call: TRBD1 (5 bases). Germline CDR1 reads SNHLY; CDR2 reads FYNNEI. V shed 4 bases and J shed 7 bases, with 14 bases lying between them. The CDR3 sequence is 14 residues long. The CDR3 sequence is CASSVGSGDQPQHF. In DNA, the CDR3 is TGTGCCAGCAGTGTGGGTTCCGGGGACCAGCCCCAGCATTTT.

This clone was recorded a few times. V gene TRBV11-2 combines with J gene TRBJ1-5; D possibly corresponds to TRBD1 (6 bases). Per the germline V gene, CDR1 is SGHAT and CDR2 is FQNNGV. The CDR3 totals 15 residues. V was pared by 5 bases and J by 2 bases, with 13 bases between. DNA of the CDR3: TGTGCCAGCAGCCCACCGGGGGCAGGCAATCAGCCCCAGCATTTT. Amino acids: CASSPPGAGNQPQHF. The variable domain in full, with the rest retrieved from reference TRBV11-2 and TRBJ1-5, is EAGVAQSPRYKIIEKRQSVAFWCNPISGHATLYWYQQILGQGPKLLIQFQNNGVVDDSQLPKDRFSAERLKGVDSTLKIQPAKLEDSAVYLCASSPPGAGNQPQHFGDGTRLSIL.

The J gene is TRBJ2-3, the V gene TRBV5-1; D might be TRBD1 (6 bases). Per germline, CDR1 SGHRS and CDR2 YFSETQ. The CDR3 sequence is 14 residues long. Trimming stripped 0 bases from V and 1 base from J, with 6 bases between. The CDR3 here is CASSLDRGTDTQYF. In DNA form, the CDR3 reads TGCGCCAGCAGCTTGGACAGGGGCACAGATACGCAGTATTTT.

This clone was seen more than once but under ten times. This chain joins TRBV7-2 and TRBJ2-5, with 8 positions matching TRBD1. V trimming: 3 bases; J trimming: 14 bases; junction bases outside the gene matches: 8. This CDR3 spans 12 amino acids. CDR1 SGHTA and CDR2 FQGNSA come from the germline V gene. The CDR3 DNA follows: TGTGCCAGCAGCTTTGACAGGGGAGTTGGTTACTTC. Protein sequence: CASSFDRGVGYF.

About this clone itself: An end of the junction differs from the germline gene, which may be a read error. Within the sample, other DNA sequences also encode this same CDR3. V is TRBV11-2 and J is TRBJ2-7; D possibly corresponds to TRBD1 (6 bases). Germline loops: CDR1 SGHAT, CDR2 FQNNGV. CDR3 length: 14 residues. This chain's CDR3 is CASSLRGTFDEQYF. The CDR3 DNA reads as TGTGCCAGCAGCTTGAGGGGGACCTTCGACGAGCAGTACTTT. Full variable domain (rest looked up from reference TRBV11-2 and TRBJ2-7): EAGVAQSPRYKIIEKRQSVAFWCNPISGHATLYWYQQILGQGPKLLIQFQNNGVVDDSQLPKDRFSAERLKGVDSTLKIQPAKLEDSAVYLCASSLRGTFDEQYFGPGTRLTVT.

The V gene is TRBV2, the J gene TRBJ1-4; D is uncertain. This CDR3 spans 12 amino acids. From germline, CDR1 is SNHLY and CDR2 FYNNEI. Trimming removed 7 bases from V and 7 bases from J, with 10 bases in between. The CDR3 region has the DNA TGTGCCAGCAAAGGGCCTGGTGAAAAACTGTTTTTT. It encodes CASKGPGEKLFF.

This chain joins TRBV6-5 and TRBJ1-3, with D hard to call. Trimming removed 5 bases at V and 4 bases at J, with 12 bases between. CDR3 size: 14 residues. CDR1 MNHEY and CDR2 SVGAGI come from the germline V gene. CDR3 bases: TGTGCCAGCAGTCCTTACCAGTCAGGAAACACCATATATTTT. Its protein is CASSPYQSGNTIYF.

This clone turned up a few times. The chain recombines TRBV19 with TRBJ2-1, with a weak D call TRBD1 (6 bases). The CDR3 runs to 13 residues. The V gene's germline CDR1 is LNHDA and CDR2 SQIVND (reference sequence). V shed 5 bases and J shed 8 bases, with 13 bases lying between them. CDR3 DNA sequence: TGTGCCAGTAGTTTGTTGGGGGCCTATGAGCAGTTCTTC. Its protein is CASSLLGAYEQFF.

The gene calls are TRBV6-5 and TRBJ1-2; D not resolved. The CDR3 spans 12 residues. Trimming stripped 4 bases from V and 9 bases from J, with 12 bases between. Germline V gives CDR1 MNHEY, CDR2 SVGAGI. The CDR3 here is CASSFSGRSYTF. CDR3 nucleotides: TGTGCCAGCAGTTTCTCAGGAAGGAGCTACACCTTC.